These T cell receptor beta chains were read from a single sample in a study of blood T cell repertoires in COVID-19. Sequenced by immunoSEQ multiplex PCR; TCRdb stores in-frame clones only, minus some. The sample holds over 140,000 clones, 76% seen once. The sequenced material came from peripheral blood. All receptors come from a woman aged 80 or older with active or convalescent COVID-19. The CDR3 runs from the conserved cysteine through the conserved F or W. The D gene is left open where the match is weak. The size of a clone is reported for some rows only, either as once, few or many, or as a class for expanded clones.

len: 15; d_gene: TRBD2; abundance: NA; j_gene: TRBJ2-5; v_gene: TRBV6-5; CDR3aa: CASTRLAGGRETQYF; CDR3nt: TGTGCCAGCACCCGACTAGCGGGGGGGCGAGAGACCCAGTACTTC
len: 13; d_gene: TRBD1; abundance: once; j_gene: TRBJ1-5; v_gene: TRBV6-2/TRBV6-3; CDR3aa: CASSRQGGQPQHF; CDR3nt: TGTGCCAGCAGTAGACAGGGGGGTCAGCCCCAGCATTTT
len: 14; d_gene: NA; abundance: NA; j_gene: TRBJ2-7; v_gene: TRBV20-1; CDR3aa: CSASNYPPSHEQYF; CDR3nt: TGCAGTGCTAGTAATTATCCCCCGTCCCACGAGCAGTACTTC
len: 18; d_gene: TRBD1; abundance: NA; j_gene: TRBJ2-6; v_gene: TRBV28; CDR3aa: CASSLGGTGESGANVLTF; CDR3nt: TGTGCCAGCAGTTTAGGTGGGACAGGGGAGTCTGGGGCCAACGTCCTGACTTTC
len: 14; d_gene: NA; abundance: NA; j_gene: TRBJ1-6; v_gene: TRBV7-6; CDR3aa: CASSSGYENSPLHF; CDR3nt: TGTGCCAGCAGCTCGGGTTACGAAAATTCACCCCTCCACTTT
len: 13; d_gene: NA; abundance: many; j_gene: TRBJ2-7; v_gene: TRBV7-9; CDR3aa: CASSRRSSYEQYF; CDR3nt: TGTGCCAGCAGCCGGAGGAGCTCCTACGAGCAGTACTTC
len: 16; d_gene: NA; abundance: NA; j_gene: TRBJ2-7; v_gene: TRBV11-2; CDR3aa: CASSLDNGGTPYEQYF; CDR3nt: TGTGCCAGCAGCTTAGATAATGGAGGGACCCCCTACGAGCAGTACTTC
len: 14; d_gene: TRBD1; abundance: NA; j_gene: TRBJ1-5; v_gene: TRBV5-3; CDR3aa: CARRTTGRDQPQHF; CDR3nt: TGTGCCAGAAGAACGACAGGGCGGGATCAGCCCCAGCATTTT
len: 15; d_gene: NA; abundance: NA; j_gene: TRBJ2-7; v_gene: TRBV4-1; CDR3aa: CASSQIDRSSYEQYF; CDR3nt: TGCGCCAGCAGCCAGATTGACAGGAGCTCCTACGAGCAGTACTTC
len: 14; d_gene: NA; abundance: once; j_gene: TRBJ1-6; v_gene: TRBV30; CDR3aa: CAWSPHRANSPLHF; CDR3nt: TGTGCCTGGAGCCCCCACAGGGCGAATTCACCCCTCCACTTT
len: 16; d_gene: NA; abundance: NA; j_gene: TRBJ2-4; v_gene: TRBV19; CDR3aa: CASSINGGLAKNIQYF; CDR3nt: TGTGCCAGTAGTATCAACGGGGGGCTGGCCAAAAACATTCAGTACTTC
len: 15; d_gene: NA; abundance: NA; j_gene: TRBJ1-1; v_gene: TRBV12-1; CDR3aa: CASSFHRTGNTEAFF; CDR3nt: TGTGCCAGCAGCTTTCACCGAACGGGAAACACTGAAGCTTTCTTT
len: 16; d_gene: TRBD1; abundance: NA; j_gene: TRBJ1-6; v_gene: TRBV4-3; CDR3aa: CASSHTGDRYNSPLHF; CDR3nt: TGCGCCAGCAGCCACACGGGGGACAGATATAATTCACCCCTCCACTTT
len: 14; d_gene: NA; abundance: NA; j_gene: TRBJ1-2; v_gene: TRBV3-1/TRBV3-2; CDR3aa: CASSQGFFRYGYTF; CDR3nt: TGTGCCAGCAGCCAAGGGTTTTTTCGGTATGGCTACACCTTC
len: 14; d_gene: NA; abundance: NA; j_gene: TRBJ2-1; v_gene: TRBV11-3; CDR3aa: CASSSTAPGNEQFF; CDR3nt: TGTGCCAGCAGCTCCACCGCCCCCGGGAACGAGCAGTTCTTC
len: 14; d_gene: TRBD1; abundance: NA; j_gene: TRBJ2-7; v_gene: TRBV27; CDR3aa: CASSLRGTEYEQYF; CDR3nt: TGTGCCAGCAGTTTACGTGGGACAGAATACGAGCAGTACTTC
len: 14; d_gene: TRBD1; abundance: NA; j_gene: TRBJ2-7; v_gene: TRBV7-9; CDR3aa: CASSWGQGSHEQYF; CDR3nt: TGTGCCAGCAGCTGGGGACAGGGCAGCCACGAGCAGTACTTC
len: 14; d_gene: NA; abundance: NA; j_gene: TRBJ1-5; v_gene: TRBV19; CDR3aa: CASSIPRQNQPQHF; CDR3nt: TGTGCCAGTAGTATCCCAAGACAAAATCAGCCCCAGCATTTT
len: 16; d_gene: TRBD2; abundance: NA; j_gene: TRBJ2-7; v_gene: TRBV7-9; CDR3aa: CASSSPILAEPYEQYF; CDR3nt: TGTGCCAGCAGCTCGCCAATACTAGCGGAACCATACGAGCAGTACTTC
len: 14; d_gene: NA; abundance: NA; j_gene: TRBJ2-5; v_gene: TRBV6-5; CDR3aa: CASSYGGWEETQYF; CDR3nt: TGTGCCAGCAGTTACGGAGGATGGGAAGAGACCCAGTACTTC
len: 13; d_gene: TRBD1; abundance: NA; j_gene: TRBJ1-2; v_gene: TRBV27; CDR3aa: CASSRQGSYGYTF; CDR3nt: TGTGCCAGCAGCCGACAGGGTTCTTATGGCTACACCTTC
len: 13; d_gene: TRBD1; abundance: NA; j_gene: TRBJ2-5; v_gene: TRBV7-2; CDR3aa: CASSTGQGQTQYF; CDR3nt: TGTGCCAGCAGCACCGGACAGGGGCAGACCCAGTACTTC
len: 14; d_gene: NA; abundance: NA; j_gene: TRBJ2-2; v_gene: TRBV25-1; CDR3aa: CASSEDSNTGELFF; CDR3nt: TGTGCCAGCAGTGAGGATAGCAACACCGGGGAGCTGTTTTTT
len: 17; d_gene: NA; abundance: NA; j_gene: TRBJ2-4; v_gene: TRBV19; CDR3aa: CASSPLSRTGAKNIQYF; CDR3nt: TGTGCCAGTAGTCCCCTCAGCCGTACCGGGGCCAAAAACATTCAGTACTTC
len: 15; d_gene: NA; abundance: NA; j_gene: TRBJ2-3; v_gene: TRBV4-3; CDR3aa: CASSRLAENSDTQYF; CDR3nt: TGCGCCAGCAGCCGATTAGCGGAAAATTCAGATACGCAGTATTTT
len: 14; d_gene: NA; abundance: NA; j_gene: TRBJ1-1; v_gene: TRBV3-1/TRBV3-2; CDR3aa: CASSPVGRHTEAFF; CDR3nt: TGTGCCAGCAGCCCCGTGGGGCGTCACACTGAAGCTTTCTTT
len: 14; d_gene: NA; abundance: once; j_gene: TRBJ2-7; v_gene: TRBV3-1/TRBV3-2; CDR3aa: CASSQGSLASEQYF; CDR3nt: TGTGCCAGCAGCCAAGGCTCTCTGGCTTCCGAGCAGTACTTC
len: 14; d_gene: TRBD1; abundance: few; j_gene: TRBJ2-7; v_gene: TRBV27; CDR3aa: CASSWGQGIGEQYF; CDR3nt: TGTGCCAGCAGTTGGGGACAGGGGATCGGCGAGCAGTACTTC
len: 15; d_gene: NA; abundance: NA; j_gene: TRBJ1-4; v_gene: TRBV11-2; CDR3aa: CASSLVGQSNEKLFF; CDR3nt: TGTGCCAGCAGCTTAGTAGGACAGAGTAATGAAAAACTGTTTTTT
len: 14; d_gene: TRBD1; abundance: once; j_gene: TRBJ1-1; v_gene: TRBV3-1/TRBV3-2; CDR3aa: CASSQNTRQGGPIF; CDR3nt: TGTGCCAGCAGCCAAAATACCCGACAGGGCGGTCCAATATTT
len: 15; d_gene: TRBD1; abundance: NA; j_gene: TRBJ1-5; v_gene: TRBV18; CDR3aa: CASSQDRARSQPQHF; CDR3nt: TGTGCCAGCTCGCAGGACAGGGCGAGATCTCAGCCCCAGCATTTT
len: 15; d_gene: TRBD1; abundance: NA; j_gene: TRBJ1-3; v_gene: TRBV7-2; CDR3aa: CASSLGTGVGNTIYF; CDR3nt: TGTGCCAGCAGCTTAGGGACAGGGGTGGGAAACACCATATATTTT
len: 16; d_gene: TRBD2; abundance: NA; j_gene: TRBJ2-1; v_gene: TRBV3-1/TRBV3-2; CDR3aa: CASSQESGGAYNEQFF; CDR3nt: TGTGCCAGCAGCCAAGAGAGCGGGGGGGCCTACAATGAGCAGTTCTTC
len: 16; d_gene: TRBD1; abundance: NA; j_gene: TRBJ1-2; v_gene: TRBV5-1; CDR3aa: CASSNSGTGIYYGYTF; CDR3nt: TGCGCCAGCAGCAACTCCGGGACAGGGATATATTATGGCTACACCTTC
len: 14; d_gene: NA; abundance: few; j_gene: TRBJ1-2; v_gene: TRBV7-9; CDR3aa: CASSLGGSNYGYTF; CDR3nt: TGTGCCAGCAGCTTAGGTGGCAGTAACTATGGCTACACCTTC
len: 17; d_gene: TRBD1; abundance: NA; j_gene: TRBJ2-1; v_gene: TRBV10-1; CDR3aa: CASPTGQGKWCYNEQFF; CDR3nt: TGCGCCAGCCCCACGGGACAGGGAAAATGGTGCTACAATGAGCAGTTCTTC
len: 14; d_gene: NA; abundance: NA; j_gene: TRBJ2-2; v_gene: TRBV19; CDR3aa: CASKGGQWTGELFF; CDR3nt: TGTGCCAGTAAGGGGGGGCAATGGACCGGGGAGCTGTTTTTT
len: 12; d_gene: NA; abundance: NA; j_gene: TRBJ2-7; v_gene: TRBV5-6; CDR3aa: CASSSLGYEQYF; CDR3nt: TGTGCCAGCAGCTCCCTAGGATACGAGCAGTACTTC
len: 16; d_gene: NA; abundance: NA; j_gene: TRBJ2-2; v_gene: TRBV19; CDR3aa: CASSKRSNANTGELFF; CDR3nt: TGTGCCAGTAGTAAGAGGTCCAACGCGAACACCGGGGAGCTGTTTTTT
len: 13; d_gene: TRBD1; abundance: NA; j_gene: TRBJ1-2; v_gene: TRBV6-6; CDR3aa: CASRTGTGGGYTF; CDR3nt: TGTGCCAGCAGAACCGGGACAGGGGGAGGCTACACCTTC
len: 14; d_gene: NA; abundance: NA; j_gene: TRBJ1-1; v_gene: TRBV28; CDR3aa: CASSLISGYTEAFF; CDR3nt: TGTGCCAGCAGTTTAATATCGGGATACACTGAAGCTTTCTTT
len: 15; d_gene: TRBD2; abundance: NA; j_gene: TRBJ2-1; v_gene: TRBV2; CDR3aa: CASSETGGPGGEQFF; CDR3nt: TGTGCCAGCAGTGAAACGGGGGGGCCGGGTGGTGAGCAGTTCTTC
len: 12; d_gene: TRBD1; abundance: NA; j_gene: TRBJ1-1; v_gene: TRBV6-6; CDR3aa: CASSRQGAEAFF; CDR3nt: TGTGCCAGCAGTCGACAGGGGGCTGAAGCTTTCTTT
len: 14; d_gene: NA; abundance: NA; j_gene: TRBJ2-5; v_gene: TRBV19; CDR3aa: CASSPTGSQETQYF; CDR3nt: TGTGCCAGTAGTCCCACCGGGTCCCAGGAGACCCAGTACTTC
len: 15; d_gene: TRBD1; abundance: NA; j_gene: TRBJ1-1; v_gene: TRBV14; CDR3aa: CASSQRQGVNTEAFF; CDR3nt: TGTGCCAGCAGCCAAAGACAGGGAGTGAACACTGAAGCTTTCTTT
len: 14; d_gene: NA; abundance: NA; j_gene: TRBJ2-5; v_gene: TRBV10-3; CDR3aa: CAISQEQGGETQYF; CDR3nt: TGTGCCATCAGCCAAGAACAGGGGGGGGAGACCCAGTACTTC
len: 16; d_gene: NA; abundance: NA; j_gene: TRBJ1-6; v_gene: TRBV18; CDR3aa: CASSPERTAYNSPLHF; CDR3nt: TGTGCCAGCTCACCGGAGAGGACAGCATATAATTCACCCCTCCACTTT
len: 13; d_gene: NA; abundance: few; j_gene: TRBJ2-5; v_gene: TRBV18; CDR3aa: CASSPIGEGTQYF; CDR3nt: TGTGCCAGCTCACCAATAGGTGAGGGGACCCAGTACTTC
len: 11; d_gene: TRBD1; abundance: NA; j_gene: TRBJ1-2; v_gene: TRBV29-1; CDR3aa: CSVSGGFGYTF; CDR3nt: TGCAGCGTATCAGGGGGCTTTGGCTACACCTTC
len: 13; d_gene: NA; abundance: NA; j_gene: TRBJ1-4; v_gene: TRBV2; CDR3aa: CASSGGVIEKLFF; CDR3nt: TGTGCCAGCTCGGGGGGCGTTATTGAAAAACTGTTTTTT
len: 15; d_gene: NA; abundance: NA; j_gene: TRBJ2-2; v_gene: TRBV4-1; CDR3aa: CASSQWPKNTGELFF; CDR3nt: TGCGCCAGCAGCCAATGGCCAAAGAACACCGGGGAGCTGTTTTTT
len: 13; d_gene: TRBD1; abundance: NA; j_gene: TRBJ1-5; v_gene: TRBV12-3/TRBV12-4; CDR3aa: CASGQGAGQPQHF; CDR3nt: TGTGCCAGCGGACAGGGGGCTGGCCAGCCCCAGCATTTT
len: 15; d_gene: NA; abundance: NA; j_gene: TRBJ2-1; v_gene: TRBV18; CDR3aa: CASSQNLGVYNEQFF; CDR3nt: TGTGCCAGCTCCCAGAACCTAGGGGTTTACAATGAGCAGTTCTTC
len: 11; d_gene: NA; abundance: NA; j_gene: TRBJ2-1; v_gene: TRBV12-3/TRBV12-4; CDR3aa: CASSDDYQQFF; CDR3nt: TGTGCCAGCAGTGATGACTATCAGCAGTTCTTC
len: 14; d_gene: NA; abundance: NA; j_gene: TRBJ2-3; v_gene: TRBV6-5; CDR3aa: CASSYGASRDTQYF; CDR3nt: TGTGCCAGCAGTTACGGAGCTAGCAGAGATACGCAGTATTTT